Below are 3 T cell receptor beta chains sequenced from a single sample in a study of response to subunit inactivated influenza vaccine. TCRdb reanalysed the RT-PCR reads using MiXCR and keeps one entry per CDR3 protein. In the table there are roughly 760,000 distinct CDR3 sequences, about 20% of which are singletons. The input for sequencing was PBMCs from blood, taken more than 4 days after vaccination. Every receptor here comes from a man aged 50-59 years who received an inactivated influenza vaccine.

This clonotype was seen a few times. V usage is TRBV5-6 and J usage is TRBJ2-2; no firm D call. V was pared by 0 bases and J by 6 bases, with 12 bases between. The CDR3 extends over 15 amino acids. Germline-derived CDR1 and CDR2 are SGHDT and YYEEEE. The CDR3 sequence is CASSLAGLVAGELFF. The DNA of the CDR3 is TGTGCCAGCAGCTTGGCTGGTCTGGTGGCCGGGGAGCTGTTTTTT.

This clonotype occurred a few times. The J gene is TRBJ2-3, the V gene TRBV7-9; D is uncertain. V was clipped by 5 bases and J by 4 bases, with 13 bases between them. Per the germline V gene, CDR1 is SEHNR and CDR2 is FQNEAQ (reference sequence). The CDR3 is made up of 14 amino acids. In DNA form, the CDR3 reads TGTGCCAGCAGCCCGCACCAGCTCCCAGATACGCAGTATTTT. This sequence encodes CASSPHQLPDTQYF.

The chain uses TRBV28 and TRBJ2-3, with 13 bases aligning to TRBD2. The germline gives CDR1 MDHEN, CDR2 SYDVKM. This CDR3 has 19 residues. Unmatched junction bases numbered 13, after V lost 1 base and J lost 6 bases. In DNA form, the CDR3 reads TGTGCCAGCAGTTTATTAGGTACTAGCGGGAGGGCCCTCGGCGATACGCAGTATTTT. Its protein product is CASSLLGTSGRALGDTQYF. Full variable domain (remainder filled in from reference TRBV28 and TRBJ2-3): DVKVTQSSRYLVKRTGEKVFLECVQDMDHENMFWYRQDPGLGLRLIYFSYDVKMKEKGDIPEGYSVSREKKERFSLILESASTNQTSMYLCASSLLGTSGRALGDTQYFGPGTRLTVL.